A selection of T cell receptor beta chains follows, all from one sample in a study of identical twins. TCRdb ran MiXCR on the 5' RACE reads and lists one entry per CDR3 protein. The sample lists around 250,000 distinct CDR3 sequences, 6.5% occurring once. The same sample was also used in a study of T cells expressing NK-cell markers.

The sample comprised CD8+ T cells sorted from blood. Receptor source: a woman aged 18-35 years in good health. CDR3s include the opening cysteine and the closing phenylalanine or tryptophan. A D gene is named only where the DNA matches it firmly.

D: TRBD1; length: 20; V: TRBV7-9; J: TRBJ2-6; CDR3: CASSEPRRGTGVAGANVLTF
D: -; length: 13; V: TRBV27; J: TRBJ2-1; CDR3: CASSLGSNNEQFF
D: -; length: 13; V: TRBV10-1; J: TRBJ2-7; CDR3: CASSEVASGEQYF
D: TRBD1; length: 14; V: TRBV29-1; J: TRBJ1-2; CDR3: CSVPGDSINYGYTF
D: TRBD2; length: 18; V: TRBV5-1; J: TRBJ2-3; CDR3: CASSFTAGGDPRPDTQYF
D: TRBD1; length: 15; V: TRBV7-6; J: TRBJ1-1; CDR3: CASSSRQGSNTEAFF
D: -; length: 17; V: TRBV2; J: TRBJ2-1; CDR3: CASLLRGRESSYNEQFF
D: -; length: 14; V: TRBV7-3; J: TRBJ2-1; CDR3: CASRNDGPYNEQFF
D: TRBD2; length: 14; V: TRBV3-1; J: TRBJ2-3; CDR3: CASSPSGGTDTQYF
D: -; length: 15; V: TRBV19; J: TRBJ2-1; CDR3: CASSIAGASPNEQFF
D: -; length: 12; V: TRBV5-1; J: TRBJ2-7; CDR3: CASSFGTHEQYF
D: -; length: 13; V: TRBV9; J: TRBJ2-7; CDR3: CASSVGGGTTQYF
D: -; length: 15; V: TRBV19; J: TRBJ1-1; CDR3: CASSHRWGDNTEAFF
D: TRBD1; length: 16; V: TRBV6-2/TRBV6-3; J: TRBJ2-4; CDR3: CASTLTGATSKNIQYF
D: -; length: 11; V: TRBV9; J: TRBJ2-3; CDR3: CASSASDTQYF
D: TRBD1; length: 21; V: TRBV11-2; J: TRBJ2-7; CDR3: CASSLGSKLWVPGQGWYEQYF
D: TRBD1; length: 16; V: TRBV7-9; J: TRBJ1-2; CDR3: CASSSNRDRGIYGYTF
D: TRBD1; length: 15; V: TRBV7-8; J: TRBJ2-2; CDR3: CASSRGQAYTGELFF
D: TRBD2; length: 15; V: TRBV5-1; J: TRBJ2-1; CDR3: CASSFGLAGYNEQFF
D: TRBD1; length: 12; V: TRBV6-2/TRBV6-3; J: TRBJ2-7; CDR3: CASRPTQGEQYF
D: -; length: 17; V: TRBV10-3; J: TRBJ2-3; CDR3: CAISEGGPRDPTDTQYF
D: -; length: 14; V: TRBV9; J: TRBJ2-7; CDR3: CASSGGDIPYEQYF
D: -; length: 17; V: TRBV7-8; J: TRBJ1-2; CDR3: CASSALQSTGTREGYTF
D: -; length: 20; V: TRBV14; J: TRBJ1-1; CDR3: CASSQGAFHSRPRWNAEAFF
D: -; length: 16; V: TRBV14; J: TRBJ1-1; CDR3: CASSTPPEGGRTEAFF
D: -; length: 13; V: TRBV7-9; J: TRBJ2-1; CDR3: CAAFPGPYNEQFF
D: -; length: 16; V: TRBV7-2; J: TRBJ2-3; CDR3: CASSLGGYGPTDTQYF
D: -; length: 16; V: TRBV7-8; J: TRBJ2-2; CDR3: CASSLAGPRRAGELFF
D: -; length: 16; V: TRBV10-1; J: TRBJ2-3; CDR3: CASSESRDSFTDTQYF
D: -; length: 13; V: TRBV7-6; J: TRBJ2-7; CDR3: CASSPSRAWEQYF
D: TRBD1; length: 12; V: TRBV7-9; J: TRBJ2-1; CDR3: CATGTGTNEQFF
D: TRBD2; length: 16; V: TRBV12-3/TRBV12-4; J: TRBJ2-2; CDR3: CASSLLAGGTAGELFF
D: TRBD1; length: 16; V: TRBV9; J: TRBJ2-3; CDR3: CASSGVRGYTTDTQYF
D: -; length: 11; V: TRBV6-1; J: TRBJ1-2; CDR3: CASRGLRGYTF
D: -; length: 15; V: TRBV20-1; J: TRBJ2-7; CDR3: CSARDRLQTPYEQYF
D: TRBD1; length: 14; V: TRBV29-1; J: TRBJ2-7; CDR3: CSVEGQGALYEQYF
D: -; length: 14; V: TRBV27; J: TRBJ2-1; CDR3: CASTFGGGHNEQFF
D: TRBD1; length: 14; V: TRBV10-3; J: TRBJ2-7; CDR3: CAISGGTGGVEQYF
D: -; length: 14; V: TRBV15; J: TRBJ1-1; CDR3: CATEGLGKNTEAFF
D: TRBD2; length: 16; V: TRBV7-2; J: TRBJ2-7; CDR3: CASSSLPSGRGYEQYF
D: -; length: 11; V: TRBV30; J: TRBJ2-7; CDR3: CACQGGYEQYF
D: -; length: 14; V: TRBV20-1; J: TRBJ2-7; CDR3: CSAYGLDSSYEQYF
D: -; length: 11; V: TRBV6-5; J: TRBJ1-1; CDR3: CASSYGEVAFF
D: -; length: 13; V: TRBV20-1; J: TRBJ2-2; CDR3: CSARASNTGELFF
D: TRBD1; length: 16; V: TRBV27; J: TRBJ2-1; CDR3: CASSLIVTGGRNEQFF
D: TRBD2; length: 16; V: TRBV12-3/TRBV12-4; J: TRBJ2-1; CDR3: CASSSSSGGAYNEQFF
D: -; length: 14; V: TRBV6-5; J: TRBJ2-7; CDR3: CASSYSLGTYEQYF
D: -; length: 14; V: TRBV12-3/TRBV12-4; J: TRBJ1-4; CDR3: CASSWGDPNEKLFF
D: -; length: 15; V: TRBV10-3; J: TRBJ2-2; CDR3: CAIRALLVSTGELFF
D: -; length: 15; V: TRBV9; J: TRBJ1-1; CDR3: CASSARGTENTEAFF
D: -; length: 14; V: TRBV19; J: TRBJ2-3; CDR3: CASSIAPPRGTQYF
D: TRBD2; length: 16; V: TRBV7-2; J: TRBJ2-3; CDR3: CASSLESSGRIDTQYF
D: -; length: 13; V: TRBV7-8; J: TRBJ2-1; CDR3: CASSLARVDEQFF
D: -; length: 14; V: TRBV10-2; J: TRBJ2-5; CDR3: CASSEGREAETQYF
D: -; length: 15; V: TRBV11-2; J: TRBJ1-2; CDR3: CASSLEWGGLGGYTF
D: -; length: 12; V: TRBV29-1; J: TRBJ1-1; CDR3: CSAQAGTTEAFF
D: -; length: 13; V: TRBV6-2/TRBV6-3; J: TRBJ1-4; CDR3: CASSYTADEKLFF
D: TRBD1; length: 13; V: TRBV2; J: TRBJ1-2; CDR3: CASTGGTVYGYTF
D: TRBD2; length: 16; V: TRBV6-5; J: TRBJ2-7; CDR3: CASSYASGRLSYEQYF